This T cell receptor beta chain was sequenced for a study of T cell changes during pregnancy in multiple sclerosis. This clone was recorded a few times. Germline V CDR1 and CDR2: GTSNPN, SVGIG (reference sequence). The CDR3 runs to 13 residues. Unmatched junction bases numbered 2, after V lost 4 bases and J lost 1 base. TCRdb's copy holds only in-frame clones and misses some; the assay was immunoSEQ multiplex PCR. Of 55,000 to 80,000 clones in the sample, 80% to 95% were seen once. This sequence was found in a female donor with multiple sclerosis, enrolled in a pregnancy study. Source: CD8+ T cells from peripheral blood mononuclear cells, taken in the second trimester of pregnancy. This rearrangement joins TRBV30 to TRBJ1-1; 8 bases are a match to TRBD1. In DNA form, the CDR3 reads TGTGCCTGGACAGGGGGCAGGAACACTGAAGCTTTCTTT. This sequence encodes CAWTGGRNTEAFF. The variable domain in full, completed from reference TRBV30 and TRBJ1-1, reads SQTIHQWPATLVQPVGSPLSLECTVEGTSNPNLYWYRQAAGRGLQLLFYSVGIGQISSEVPQNLSASRPQDRQFILSSKKLLLSDSGFYLCAWTGGRNTEAFFGQGTRLTVV.